The present T cell receptor beta chain was sequenced within a study of blood T cell repertoires in COVID-19. Study as a whole: COVID-19 samples, acute and convalescent, were from the United States, Italy and Spain.

This clone turned up a few times. The J segment lost 4 bases and the V segment lost 0 bases, leaving 6 bases of the junction unmatched. There are 16 residues in the CDR3. Germline values: CDR1 SGHTA, CDR2 FQGNSA. Here immunoSEQ multiplex PCR was the method, and the copy in TCRdb shows in-frame clones only, minus some. The data hold over 200,000 clones, with approximately 82% observed a single time. Source material: peripheral blood. This chain connects TRBV7-2 to TRBJ2-5, with 9 bases matching TRBD2. The TCR sequence derives from a middle-aged man who had recovered from COVID-19. The CDR3, as DNA: TGTGCCAGCAGCTTAGCGTATAGCGGGGGCATAGAGACCCAGTACTTC. As protein: CASSLAYSGGIETQYF.